These T cell receptor beta chains were read from a single sample in a study of CD8 T cells in ankylosing spondylitis. TCRdb reprocessed the 5' RACE reads with MiXCR, giving one entry per CDR3 protein. The sample carries roughly 470,000 distinct CDR3 sequences, roughly 27% recorded once. Sequenced material: blood, either unsorted or a sorted T cell fraction (not recorded which). The source is a male donor with ankylosing spondylitis. Each CDR3 is given with its conserved first and last residue. The D gene is left open where the match is weak. Size tells how often a clone was seen (once, few, many) or the class of an expanded clone, and some rows leave it out.

TRBJ1-1 once TRBV5-6 NA TGTGCCAGCACCACAGGTTGGATGAACACTGAAGCTTTCTTT CASTTGWMNTEAFF
TRBJ1-1 NA TRBV25-1 NA TGTGCCAGCAGTGGAAGGGGGGGGACTGAAGCTTTCTTT CASSGRGGTEAFF
TRBJ1-5 NA TRBV20-1 TRBD1 TGCAGTGCTAGAGCCAGGGGGACCTCGGTGGCCCAGCATTTT CSARARGTSVAQHF
TRBJ1-2 few TRBV4-1 TRBD1 TGCGCCAGCAGCCACTCAAGGACAGGGGGAGACTATGGCTACACCTTC CASSHSRTGGDYGYTF
TRBJ1-1 NA TRBV7-9 NA TGTGCCAGCAGCTTAGACAAAGGGGCGGCGGCTTTCTTT CASSLDKGAAAFF
TRBJ2-1 few TRBV7-8 NA TGTGCCAGCAGCCAACGGGGGCTAGTTTACTTC CASSQRGLVYF
TRBJ1-2 few TRBV20-1 TRBD1 TGCAGTGCTAGAGGGCCACCGGTCCCGGGACAGACTAACTATGGCTACACCTTC CSARGPPVPGQTNYGYTF
TRBJ2-1 NA TRBV12-3/TRBV12-4 NA TGTGCCACGAACAGGGACCACGGTGAGCAGTTCTTC CATNRDHGEQFF
TRBJ1-2 once TRBV12-3/TRBV12-4 NA TGTGCCAGCAGTCCAAGCTCGACGGGGGCGCGGGGCTACACCTTC CASSPSSTGARGYTF
TRBJ1-3 few TRBV20-1 NA TGCAGTGCTAGTGGTCTGAGTGGGCCTGGAAACACCATATATTTT CSASGLSGPGNTIYF
TRBJ2-3 NA TRBV7-8 NA TGTGCCAGCAACAAGGGGCGGCTAGCAAGGCGCACAGATACGCAGTATTTT CASNKGRLARRTDTQYF
TRBJ2-7 NA TRBV5-1 NA TGCGCCAGCAGCTTGGAAAGTTCAGGGTCCGAGCAGTACTTC CASSLESSGSEQYF
TRBJ2-2 NA TRBV5-1 NA TGCGCCAGCAGCTTGGGGAAGCCCGACGCCAGGGAGCTGTTTTTT CASSLGKPDARELFF
TRBJ2-7 NA TRBV5-1 NA TGCGCCAGCACTCTCGACCCGGGTCCCTACGAGCAGTACTTC CASTLDPGPYEQYF
TRBJ2-1 few TRBV3-1 NA TGTGCCAGCAGCCAAGTCTTCGGGAGCCTTTACAATGAGCAGTTCTTC CASSQVFGSLYNEQFF
TRBJ2-4 NA TRBV20-1 TRBD1 TGCAGTGCCCGAGGGACAGGGGGAAACATTCAGTACTTC CSARGTGGNIQYF
TRBJ2-1 NA TRBV20-1 NA TGCAGTGCTAGCGGGAGACACAATGAGCAGTTCTTC CSASGRHNEQFF
TRBJ2-5 NA TRBV25-1 NA TGTGCCAGCAGTGAAGGCAATGAAGGGACCCAGTACTTC CASSEGNEGTQYF
TRBJ2-2 NA TRBV18 NA TGTGCCAGCTCACCACCGGGAGAGGGCACCGGGGAGCTGTTTTTT CASSPPGEGTGELFF
TRBJ2-2 once TRBV2 TRBD1 TGTGCCAGCAGTGAGGACAGGGGGCACACCGGGGAGCTGTTTTTT CASSEDRGHTGELFF
TRBJ1-4 few TRBV27 NA TGTGCCAGCAGTTCCTACGCCTGGACGGGGACGGCTAATGAAAAACTGTTTTTT CASSSYAWTGTANEKLFF
TRBJ2-1 few TRBV11-2 TRBD2 TGTGCCAGCAGCTTATCTAGCGGCAGCAATGAGCAGTTCTTC CASSLSSGSNEQFF
TRBJ2-5 NA TRBV5-1 TRBD1 TGCGCCAGCAGTTCAGGGGGCTGGGAGACCCAGTACTTC CASSSGGWETQYF
TRBJ2-6 NA TRBV29-1 NA TGCAGCGTCTACCTGGGGGGGGCCAACGTCCTGACTTTC CSVYLGGANVLTF
TRBJ2-1 NA TRBV6-2/TRBV6-3 TRBD2 TGTGCCACCAAGATCGGGGGGAGGGCCCTTGAGCAGTTCTTC CATKIGGRALEQFF
TRBJ2-7 few TRBV12-3/TRBV12-4 TRBD2 TGTGCCAGCAGTGGTGGACTAGCGGGAGAGCAGTACTTC CASSGGLAGEQYF
TRBJ2-1 NA TRBV3-1 TRBD2 TGTGCCAGCAGCCCTAGCGGGCTCCAAGACAATGAGCAGTTCTTC CASSPSGLQDNEQFF
TRBJ1-2 NA TRBV20-1 NA TGCAGTGCTAGAGTCCAGGGGTTTGGTGGCTACACCTTC CSARVQGFGGYTF
TRBJ2-2 once TRBV20-1 NA TGCAGTGCCGTGGACAAGAGGGGCACCGGGGAGCTGTTTTTT CSAVDKRGTGELFF
TRBJ1-5 NA TRBV3-1 NA TGTGCCAGCAGCCAAGGTGTTATCACCAATCAGCCCCAGCATTTT CASSQGVITNQPQHF
TRBJ2-7 NA TRBV20-1 TRBD2 TGCAGTGCCCCGACTAGCGGGATCATCTACGAGCAGTACTTC CSAPTSGIIYEQYF
TRBJ2-1 few TRBV10-3 TRBD2 TGTGCCATCAGTGAGGGGACTATTGAGCAGTTCTTC CAISEGTIEQFF
TRBJ1-5 few TRBV7-9 TRBD1 TGTGCCAGCAGCTTAACAGGGGCCCGCAATCAGCCCCAGCATTTT CASSLTGARNQPQHF
TRBJ1-6 few TRBV7-8 NA TGTGCCAGCTCTCTTAGAAGTAGGGGAGGTGGGAATTCACCCCTCCACTTT CASSLRSRGGGNSPLHF
TRBJ2-2 NA TRBV24-1 NA TGTGCCACCAGTGATCGGGACACCCCGAACACCGGGGAGCTGTTTTTT CATSDRDTPNTGELFF
TRBJ2-5 few TRBV20-1 TRBD1 TGCAGTGCCGTCAGGGCAGGGGGCATCTTGAAGACCCAGTACTTC CSAVRAGGILKTQYF
TRBJ1-1 NA TRBV20-1 NA TGCAGTGCTAGAGTCGCGTCTCTTGACACTGAAGCTTTCTTT CSARVASLDTEAFF
TRBJ2-1 few TRBV24-1 NA TGTGCCACCAGTGATTTTACCAGGGTTGGTTTGGATGAGCAGTTCTTC CATSDFTRVGLDEQFF
TRBJ2-1 few TRBV4-1 TRBD2 TGCGCCAGCAACCTAGCGGGGGAGGCCTACAATGAGCAGTTCTTC CASNLAGEAYNEQFF
TRBJ2-3 few TRBV2 NA TGTGCCAGCAGCCTGTGGGCGGTTTTCACAGATACGCAGTATTTT CASSLWAVFTDTQYF
TRBJ1-1 NA TRBV6-1 NA TGTGCCAGCAGGAGCCGGGCACAAGCAGTTAGTGACGCTTTCTTT CASRSRAQAVSDAFF
TRBJ2-3 few TRBV5-1 TRBD2 TGCGCCAGCAGCTTTGGCGGGACTACCACAGATACGCAGTATTTT CASSFGGTTTDTQYF
TRBJ2-1 many TRBV5-6 TRBD2 TGTGCCAGCAGCTTGGGGCGGGAGGTTCTCGTCTTC CASSLGREVLVF
TRBJ2-1 NA TRBV4-1 NA TGCGCCAGCAGCCAAGAAAGGGACTCAACCTACAATGAGCAGTTCTTC CASSQERDSTYNEQFF
TRBJ1-2 NA TRBV2 NA TGTGCCAGCAGTGAAGGGCTTAACTATGGCTACACCTTC CASSEGLNYGYTF
TRBJ1-1 few TRBV20-1 NA TGCAGTGCTAGAGATCCCACGGGGGGTAGGACTGAAGCTTTCTTT CSARDPTGGRTEAFF
TRBJ2-5 NA TRBV28 TRBD1 TGTGCCAGCAGTTTATTCGGCGGGACAGGGGAGAGGGAGACCCAGTACTTC CASSLFGGTGERETQYF
TRBJ2-3 once TRBV5-1 NA TGCGCCAGCAGCCGGGACCAGGTCACAGATACGCAGTATTTT CASSRDQVTDTQYF
TRBJ2-1 NA TRBV2 NA TGTGCCAGCAGGAGGAGCGGAAACTACAATGAGCAGTTCTTC CASRRSGNYNEQFF